Each of the 28 T cell receptor beta chains below was sequenced from the same sample in a study of CD8 T cells in Susac syndrome (dated by TCRdb to between 2018 and 2020). Receptor amplification or capture employed the immunoSEQ multiplex PCR assay. RNA was extracted using the RNeasy kit, and about 0.45 to 1 ug of the RNA was reverse transcribed with random hexamers. TCRdb ran its own pipeline on the public reads, namely fastp trimming at Q25 and MiXCR clone calling, and kept in-frame beta chains. A single entry per CDR3 protein holds the most common genes and DNA from its merged rows. Recorded for this sample are about 300,000 distinct CDR3 sequences; around nine tenths of them occurred a single time. The biggest ten clones account for around 0.18% of the sample. Sequencing input: CD8+ T cells from PBMCs. The receptors here all came from a human donor with multiple sclerosis.

This chain links TRBV20-1 with TRBJ2-7; 7 bases agree with TRBD1. With V trimmed by 0 bases and J by 5 bases, 7 bases remained unmatched. Germline-derived CDR1 and CDR2 are DFQATT and SNEGSKA (reference sequence). This CDR3 comprises 14 residues. DNA of the CDR3: TGCAGTGCTAGAGACTTCGACAGGGCCCACGAGCAGTACTTC. This encodes CSARDFDRAHEQYF.

This clonotype showed up just a few times. CDR3 bases: TGTGCCAGCAGCTGGGGTGCTGAGCAGTTCTTC. Its translation is CASSWGAEQFF. This chain uses TRBV5-4 with TRBJ2-1; D uncertain. The CDR3 runs 11 residues. Germline V gene data show CDR1 as SGHNT and CDR2 as YYREEE (reference sequence). V lost 3 bases and J 9 bases, leaving 7 bases between the germline ends.

V and J are TRBV7-9 and TRBJ1-2, with a tentative D call TRBD1 (5 bases). The CDR3 extends over 13 amino acids. With 10 bases removed from V and 8 bases from J, the gap between germline ends came to 20 bases. Germline V CDR1 and CDR2: SEHNR, FQNEAQ (reference sequence). CDR3 coding DNA: TGTGCCACCGACCGGGAACAGGTCTGGGGCTACACCTTC. Its protein is CATDREQVWGYTF.

The chain employs TRBV20-1 and TRBJ2-7; D may correspond to TRBD1 or TRBD2 (5 bases each). V lost 2 bases, J lost 3 bases, and 23 bases lay in between. Looked up from germline, CDR1 is DFQATT and CDR2 is SNEGSKA (reference sequence). This CDR3 contains 17 residues. DNA for the CDR3: TGCAGTGCTAGAACCCAGGGAACCAGAGGTACTAGCTACGAGCAGTACTTC. Translating it yields CSARTQGTRGTSYEQYF.

This chain connects TRBV3-1 to TRBJ1-6; a weak D match, TRBD1 (6 bases). The germline V gene encodes CDR1 LGHDT and CDR2 YNNKEL (reference sequence). V dropped 0 bases and J dropped 8 bases, with 14 bases sitting between them. This CDR3 contains 16 residues. CDR3 sequence reads: CASSQEGGGLDSPLHF. The DNA for the CDR3 is TGTGCCAGCAGCCAAGAAGGCGGGGGGCTCGATTCACCCCTCCACTTT.

The CDR3 sequence: CSARAEGPRGPQHF. CDR3 bases: TGCAGTGCTAGAGCGGAGGGCCCAAGGGGGCCCCAGCATTTT. The chain employs TRBV20-1 and TRBJ1-5; a possible D gene is TRBD1 (5 bases). Germline V gene lookup returns CDR1 DFQATT and CDR2 SNEGSKA (reference sequence). The CDR3 is made up of 14 amino acids. Trimming took off 1 base at V and 9 bases at J, with 16 bases between the two ends.

The chain couples TRBV30 to TRBJ2-7; 9 bases line up with TRBD2. Unmatched junction bases numbered 8, after V lost 5 bases and J lost 6 bases. The CDR3 contains 13 residues. The germline gives CDR1 GTSNPN, CDR2 SVGIG (reference sequence). This chain's CDR3 is CAWDRLAGTEQYF. As DNA, the CDR3 is TGTGCCTGGGACCGGCTAGCGGGAACCGAGCAGTACTTC.

This clonotype was observed a few times. The chain carries TRBV20-1 and TRBJ2-7, with TRBD1 matching over 7 bases. CDR1 and CDR2 from the germline V gene are DFQATT and SNEGSKA (reference sequence). This CDR3 spans 13 amino acids. The ends lost 3 bases at V and 3 bases at J; junction bases unmatched: 5. CDR3 coding DNA: TGCAGTGCTAGGACAGGGACCTTCTACGAGCAGTACTTC. It yields the protein CSARTGTFYEQYF.

The V call is TRBV4-1, the J call TRBJ2-1; TRBD2 agrees at 10 bases. V lost 2 bases, J lost 5 bases, and 3 bases stayed unmatched. The CDR3 totals 15 residues. Germline V gives CDR1 MGHRA, CDR2 YSYEKL. The CDR3 is CASSQTSGIHNEQFF. DNA for the CDR3: TGCGCCAGCAGCCAAACTAGCGGGATACACAATGAGCAGTTCTTC.

The chain combines TRBV7-9 with TRBJ2-2, with D hard to call. V lost 3 bases and J 7 bases, leaving 12 bases between the germline ends. Germline-derived CDR1 and CDR2 are SEHNR and FQNEAQ (reference sequence). CDR3 length: 14 residues. CDR3 sequence: CASSFPSGGGELFF. The CDR3 DNA sequence: TGTGCCAGCAGCTTCCCCAGTGGTGGCGGGGAGCTGTTTTTT.

As for this clonotype: Germline and junction disagree at one end, which may indicate a read error. This rearrangement joins TRBV20-1 to TRBJ1-2; D is undetermined. The germline V gene has CDR1 DFQATT and CDR2 SNEGSKA (reference sequence). The CDR3 sequence is 10 residues long. CDR3 amino acids: CSVRTYYYTF. CDR3 nucleotide sequence: TGCAGTGTTAGAACCTACTACTACACCTTC.

The rearrangement uses TRBV7-8 and TRBJ2-3; D gene unclear. The CDR3 totals 12 residues. The V gene's germline CDR1 is SGHVS and CDR2 FQNEAQ. Trimming shortened V by 5 bases and J by 2 bases, and 5 bases separated the two germline ends. CDR3 amino acids: CASSGYTDTQYF. In DNA form, the CDR3 reads TGTGCCAGCAGCGGTTACACAGATACGCAGTATTTT.

V and J are TRBV14 and TRBJ1-2, with D tentatively TRBD1 (5 bases). The V end lost 2 bases, the J end lost 4 bases, and 14 bases lay between the germline ends. Germline V gives CDR1 SGHDN, CDR2 FVKESK. The CDR3 totals 15 residues. In nucleotides, the CDR3 is TGTGCCAGCAGCCAAACGAATGGAGGGGTCTATGGCTACACCTTC. Amino acids: CASSQTNGGVYGYTF. Full variable domain (rest looked up from reference TRBV14 and TRBJ1-2): EAGVTQFPSHSVIEKGQTVTLRCDPISGHDNLYWYRRVMGKEIKFLLHFVKESKQDESGMPNNRFLAERTGGTYSTLKVQPAELEDSGVYFCASSQTNGGVYGYTFGSGTRLTVV.

The rearrangement joins TRBV5-1 to TRBJ2-1, with 7 bases matching TRBD1. Germline CDR1 SGHRS, CDR2 YFSETQ. The trim removed 2 bases at V and 5 bases at J, leaving 10 bases unmatched. This CDR3 has 16 residues. The CDR3 coding sequence is TGCGCCAGCAGCTTTTTGTCCGGGACAGAGGACAATGAGCAGTTCTTC. As protein: CASSFLSGTEDNEQFF.

This chain links TRBV25-1 with TRBJ2-1; no firm D call. Trimming took 6 bases from V and 12 from J, leaving 24 bases between them. This CDR3 comprises 15 residues. CDR1 and CDR2 (germline): MGHDK, SYGVNS. CDR3 nucleotides: TGTGCCAGCAGCAGCCCGGATACCCCGAGAGAGATGCAGTTCTTC. This translates into CASSSPDTPREMQFF.

J is TRBJ2-2 and V is TRBV7-9, with TRBD2 matching over 9 bases. Germline V gene lookup returns CDR1 SEHNR and CDR2 FQNEAQ (reference sequence). There are 18 residues in the CDR3. V was clipped by 3 bases and J by 5 bases; unmatched bases: 13. Here the CDR3 reads CASSLVAGVSHSTGELFF. Here the CDR3 DNA reads TGTGCCAGCAGCTTGGTAGCGGGAGTATCCCATTCGACCGGGGAGCTGTTTTTT.

The chain carries TRBV7-9 and TRBJ2-5; possible D gene TRBD2, 6 bases. V was clipped by 5 bases and J by 4 bases, with 11 bases between them. Germline V gives CDR1 SEHNR, CDR2 FQNEAQ (reference sequence). The CDR3 extends over 13 amino acids. The CDR3 nucleotides are TGTGCCAGCAGCCGCACTAGCCCAGAGACCCAGTACTTC. Protein sequence: CASSRTSPETQYF.

V usage is TRBV30 and J usage is TRBJ2-7; weak D call: TRBD1 (6 bases). Germline V gives CDR1 GTSNPN, CDR2 SVGIG (reference sequence). The V end was cut by 2 bases, the J end by 0 bases, with 23 bases between. The CDR3 is 18 residues long. This CDR3 reads CAWSSRSRGSWSSYEQYF. The CDR3 DNA sequence: TGTGCCTGGAGTAGTCGGAGCAGGGGATCATGGAGCTCCTACGAGCAGTACTTC.

The chain couples TRBV19 to TRBJ1-5; D is ambiguous. With 8 bases removed from V and 0 bases from J, the gap between germline ends came to 11 bases. CDR3 size: 14 residues. The germline gives CDR1 LNHDA, CDR2 SQIVND (reference sequence). For the CDR3, the DNA is TGTGCCAGTGGCAGACTGGATAGCAATCAGCCCCAGCATTTT. Encoded protein: CASGRLDSNQPQHF. The full variable domain, rest sourced from reference TRBV19 and TRBJ1-5, is DGGITQSPKYLFRKEGQNVTLSCEQNLNHDAMYWYRQDPGQGLRLIYYSQIVNDFQKGDIAEGYSVSREKKESFPLTVTSAQKNPTAFYLCASGRLDSNQPQHFGDGTRLSIL.

The rearrangement joins TRBV15 to TRBJ2-1; possibly TRBD2 for D (6 bases). V lost 5 bases and J lost 4, with 15 bases in between. Germline V gene data show CDR1 as LNHNV and CDR2 as YYDKDF (reference sequence). The CDR3 spans 15 residues. The CDR3 DNA follows: TGTGCCACCAGCCTGGGGGGAGAGTCTTACAATGAGCAGTTCTTC. This gives the protein CATSLGGESYNEQFF.

V gene TRBV2 combines with J gene TRBJ2-4; D might be TRBD1 or TRBD2, each matching 5 bases. The V gene lost 2 bases and the J gene lost 0 bases, with 14 bases spanning the gap. Germline values: CDR1 SNHLY, CDR2 FYNNEI. The CDR3 consists of 17 residues. The CDR3 bases are TGTGCCAGCAGTGAATGGCAGGGACCAATAGCCAAAAACATTCAGTACTTC. This gives the protein CASSEWQGPIAKNIQYF.

The V call is TRBV20-1, the J call TRBJ1-3; D is unresolved. This CDR3 has 13 residues. Germline assignment: CDR1 DFQATT and CDR2 SNEGSKA (reference sequence). V was clipped by 0 bases and J by 0 bases, with 3 bases between them. The CDR3: CSARESSGNTIYF. The CDR3 region has the DNA TGCAGTGCTAGAGAGAGCTCTGGAAACACCATATATTTT.

The CDR3 nucleotides are TGTGCCAGCAGCTTAGTTAATACAGGCGGTGAGACCCAGTACTTC. Translating it yields CASSLVNTGGETQYF. V and J are TRBV7-9 and TRBJ2-5; perhaps TRBD1 as D (5 bases). Germline assignment: CDR1 SEHNR and CDR2 FQNEAQ (reference sequence). The CDR3 contains 15 residues. V gave up 1 base and J gave up 5 bases, with 14 bases separating them.

DNA for the CDR3: TGTGCCAGCAGCTATGGACTGAAATACGAGCAGTACTTC. Translated, it gives CASSYGLKYEQYF. This rearrangement joins TRBV7-8 to TRBJ2-7; D may be TRBD2 (5 bases). Trimming pared 4 bases from V and 4 bases from J, leaving 11 bases between. Germline V CDR1 and CDR2: SGHVS, FQNEAQ. The CDR3 totals 13 residues.

The rearrangement joins TRBV28 to TRBJ1-1; tentative D call: TRBD1 (6 bases). Germline assignment: CDR1 MDHEN and CDR2 SYDVKM. Trimming took 7 bases from V and 7 from J, leaving 22 bases between them. This CDR3 is built from 15 residues. This CDR3 reads CASTLLDSPTLEAFF. CDR3 DNA: TGTGCCAGCACCCTCCTGGACAGCCCGACCCTTGAAGCTTTCTTT.

The chain joins TRBV9 to TRBJ1-1; D not certain. CDR1 is SGDLS, CDR2 YYNGEE, per germline. The ends were cut back, 0 bases at V and 3 bases at J, with 15 bases in the middle. The CDR3 is made up of 16 amino acids. In DNA, the CDR3 is TGTGCCAGCAGCGTAGGACGCCTTGACCCGGACACTGAAGCTTTCTTT. It is translated as CASSVGRLDPDTEAFF.

V gene TRBV19 combines with J gene TRBJ2-1; either TRBD1 or TRBD2 may supply D (5 bases each). Germline V lookup: CDR1 LNHDA, CDR2 SQIVND (reference sequence). Trimming removed 5 bases from V and 0 bases from J, with 11 bases in between. The CDR3 is 15 amino acids. CDR3 nucleotides: TGTGCCAGTAGTTCCGGGGCAAGCTCCTACAATGAGCAGTTCTTC. This translates into CASSSGASSYNEQFF.

The chain uses TRBV7-6 and TRBJ1-6, with 10 bases aligning to TRBD1. Germline CDR1 reads SGHVS; CDR2 reads FNYEAQ. Trimming removed 5 bases from V and 10 bases from J; junction bases left unmatched: 8. This CDR3 region has 15 residues. CDR3 amino acids: CASSRIGTGASPLHF. Here the CDR3 DNA reads TGTGCCAGCAGCCGAATCGGGACAGGGGCCTCACCCCTCCACTTT.